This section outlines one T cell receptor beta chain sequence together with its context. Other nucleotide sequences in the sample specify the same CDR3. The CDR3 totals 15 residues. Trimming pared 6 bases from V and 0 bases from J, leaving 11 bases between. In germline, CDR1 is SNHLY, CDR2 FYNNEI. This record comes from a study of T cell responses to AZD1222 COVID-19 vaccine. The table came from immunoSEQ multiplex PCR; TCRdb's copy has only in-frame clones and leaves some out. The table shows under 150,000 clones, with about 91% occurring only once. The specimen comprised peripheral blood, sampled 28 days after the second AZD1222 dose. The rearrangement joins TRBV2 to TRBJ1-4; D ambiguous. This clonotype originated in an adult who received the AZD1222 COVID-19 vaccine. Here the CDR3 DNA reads TGTGCCAGCAGACGGACGGGTGCAACTAATGAAAAACTGTTTTTT. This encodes CASRRTGATNEKLFF.